This T cell receptor (beta chain) derives from a study of cytomegalovirus exposure and HLA in healthy donors. The study, taken as a whole, reports: Researchers reported from a later analysis that most CMV-associated TCR beta chains appeared HLA-restricted.

A word on this clone: What it binds is unknown.

The study ran its PCR with 60 Vbeta and 13 Jbeta primers. Libraries were prepared by immunoSEQ multiplex PCR; TCRdb keeps only in-frame clonotypes and omits some of them. The top ten hold 5.3% of the sample, which has about 130,000 clones, around three quarters seen once. V was trimmed by 5 bases and J by 1 base, leaving 11 bases between them. Looked up from germline, CDR1 is PRHDT and CDR2 is FYEKMQ (reference sequence). This CDR3 contains 15 residues. The TCR comes from a man aged 25-45 years in good health and CMV-seronegative. Sequenced: PBMCs. The chain uses TRBV13 and TRBJ1-4; possible D gene TRBD1, 6 bases. This chain's CDR3 is CASSRQAETNEKLFF. The CDR3 DNA reads TGTGCCAGCAGCCGACAGGCGGAAACTAATGAAAAACTGTTTTTT.